This T cell receptor (beta chain) was sequenced for a study of post-analysis software for immune sequencing data. Whole-study results and caveats: Normalized Chao1 diversity was significantly lower in multiple sclerosis patients than in controls. There were a handful of TRBV segments more frequent in patients than controls, and TRBV5-6, TRBV5-1 and TRBV20-1 were among them.

This clonotype was seen a few times. What it binds is unknown. The germline gene is not matched at one end of the junction; a read error may be the cause. Every TCR beta cDNA library bore unique molecular identifiers. From the PCR reads, TCRdb called clonotypes with MiXCR, one entry per CDR3 protein. The sample lists a few hundred thousand distinct CDR3 sequences, roughly 45% seen once, with roughly 12% in the top ten. The CDR3 is 16 residues long. Germline V gene lookup returns CDR1 MNHEY and CDR2 SVGAGI. The receptor was isolated from a girl aged 10 to 17 with multiple sclerosis. The J gene is TRBJ2-1, the V gene TRBV6-5; 10 bases are shared with TRBD1. The sequenced material came from blood. CDR3 sequence (DNA): TGTGCCAGCAGTCGTGGGACCGGGACAGGGGACAAGGAGCAGTTCTTC. This encodes CASSRGTGTGDKEQFF.